This T cell receptor beta chain was profiled in a study of CD4 T cells in relation to SARS-CoV-2 and coronaviruses. Study summary: The restricting HLA molecule for shared crossreactive spike epitopes was mapped.

The table came from immunoSEQ multiplex PCR; TCRdb's copy has only in-frame clones and leaves some out. The sample records around 70,000 clones, about 90% being singletons. General observations from the study: About 65% of donors had memory CD4+ clonotypes crossrecognizing SARS-CoV-2 and common cold coronavirus spike. Compared with monoreactive clones, crossreactive clones showed significantly weaker SARS-CoV-2 expansion.

With regard to this clone: Its antigen is as yet unknown. Other DNA sequences within the sample encode an identical CDR3.

Trimming removed 3 bases from V and 1 base from J, with 6 bases in between. Germline CDR1 KGHSH, CDR2 LQKENI. The CDR3 covers 14 residues. CD4+ T cells from unexposed donors were obtained before the COVID-19 pandemic (2011-2018). CD4 enrichment then naive enrichment separated naive from memory CD4+ cells. This receptor was taken from a human donor in good health. The specimen sequenced was memory CD4+ T cells from PBMCs. The rearrangement links TRBV18 to TRBJ1-4; D gene ambiguous. CDR3 nucleotides: TGTGCCAGCTCACCGCAACGAACTAATGAAAAACTGTTTTTT. This codes for CASSPQRTNEKLFF.